The T cell receptor beta chain under discussion was sequenced for a study of blood T cell repertoires in COVID-19. The V and J ends lost 3 bases and 4 bases, in that order; junction bases with no gene match: 3. The CDR3 is 15 amino acids. Germline values: CDR1 LNHNV, CDR2 YYDKDF (reference sequence). As handled by the study authors: For nucleated cells, counts were estimated from reference gene primer amplification. The method was immunoSEQ multiplex PCR; TCRdb's version includes in-frame clones alone and lacks a portion of them. That table gives V, J and clone size, and the DNA gave D and trimming. Of 94,000 or so clones detected, more than 75% appear once; the ten largest clones hold less than 6%.

This clonotype was obtained from a woman aged 80 or older with active COVID-19. The sequencing sample was made of peripheral blood. The chain is built from TRBV15 and TRBJ1-6, with 7 nucleotides matching TRBD1. CDR3: CATSRGTEYNSPLHF. The DNA for the CDR3 is TGTGCCACCAGCAGGGGGACAGAGTATAATTCACCCCTCCACTTT.